The 5 T cell receptor beta chains presented below share a single source sample, sequenced in a study of shared clonotypes between healthy human individuals. Some clones are missing from TCRdb's copy, which holds only in-frame ones; the method was immunoSEQ multiplex PCR. Here the sample spans just over 2,000,000 clones, over 85% being singletons. The sequenced sample was naive CD4+ T cells sorted from blood. Subset of the sample: CD45RA+ positively selected. Source of these receptors: a man aged 18-30 years in good health.

The V gene is TRBV7-2, the J gene TRBJ1-1; D is uncertain. Between the trimmed V and J ends, which lost 2 bases and 4 bases, there was a span of 11 bases. Germline V gene lookup returns CDR1 SGHTA and CDR2 FQGNSA. The CDR3 runs 14 residues. For the CDR3, the DNA is TGTGCCAGCAGCTTATTCTTCGAGGGCACTGAAGCTTTCTTT. Translation gives CASSLFFEGTEAFF. Supplemented by reference TRBV7-2 and TRBJ1-1, the full variable domain reads GAGVSQSPSNKVTEKGKDVELRCDPISGHTALYWYRQSLGQGLEFLIYFQGNSAPDKSGLPSDRFSAERTGGSVSTLTIQRTQQEDSAVYLCASSLFFEGTEAFFGQGTRLTVV.

The V and J genes are TRBV4-1 and TRBJ1-1; perhaps TRBD1 as D (6 bases). The germline V gene has CDR1 MGHRA and CDR2 YSYEKL. The CDR3 has 12 amino acids. Deletions cut 4 bases from V and 10 bases from J, with 13 bases between. CDR3 region: CASSRGPGAAFF. The CDR3 region has the DNA TGCGCCAGCAGCCGGGGGCCAGGGGCAGCTTTCTTT.

J is TRBJ1-5 and V is TRBV18; the match to TRBD1 covers 9 bases. Germline assignment: CDR1 KGHSH and CDR2 LQKENI. This CDR3 comprises 13 residues. The junction had 1 base not matched to a gene; V was cut back by 5 bases and J by 5 bases. This CDR3 reads CASSRDRDQPQHF. Here the CDR3 DNA reads TGTGCCAGCTCAAGGGACAGGGATCAGCCCCAGCATTTT.

V usage is TRBV5-1 and J usage is TRBJ2-2, with unresolved D. V was pared by 0 bases and J by 4 bases, with 7 bases between. CDR3 size: 14 residues. Germline CDR1 and CDR2: SGHRS and YFSETQ. The CDR3 protein is CASSLGAITGELFF. For the CDR3, the DNA is TGCGCCAGCAGCTTGGGGGCCATCACCGGGGAGCTGTTTTTT.

The chain combines TRBV5-1 with TRBJ2-2; 7 bases map to TRBD1. Germline loops: CDR1 SGHRS, CDR2 YFSETQ. J lost 5 bases, V lost 4 bases, and 2 bases had no gene match. The CDR3 runs 13 residues. The CDR3 DNA reads as TGCGCCAGCAGCACAGGGGAGACCGGGGAGCTGTTTTTT. As protein: CASSTGETGELFF.